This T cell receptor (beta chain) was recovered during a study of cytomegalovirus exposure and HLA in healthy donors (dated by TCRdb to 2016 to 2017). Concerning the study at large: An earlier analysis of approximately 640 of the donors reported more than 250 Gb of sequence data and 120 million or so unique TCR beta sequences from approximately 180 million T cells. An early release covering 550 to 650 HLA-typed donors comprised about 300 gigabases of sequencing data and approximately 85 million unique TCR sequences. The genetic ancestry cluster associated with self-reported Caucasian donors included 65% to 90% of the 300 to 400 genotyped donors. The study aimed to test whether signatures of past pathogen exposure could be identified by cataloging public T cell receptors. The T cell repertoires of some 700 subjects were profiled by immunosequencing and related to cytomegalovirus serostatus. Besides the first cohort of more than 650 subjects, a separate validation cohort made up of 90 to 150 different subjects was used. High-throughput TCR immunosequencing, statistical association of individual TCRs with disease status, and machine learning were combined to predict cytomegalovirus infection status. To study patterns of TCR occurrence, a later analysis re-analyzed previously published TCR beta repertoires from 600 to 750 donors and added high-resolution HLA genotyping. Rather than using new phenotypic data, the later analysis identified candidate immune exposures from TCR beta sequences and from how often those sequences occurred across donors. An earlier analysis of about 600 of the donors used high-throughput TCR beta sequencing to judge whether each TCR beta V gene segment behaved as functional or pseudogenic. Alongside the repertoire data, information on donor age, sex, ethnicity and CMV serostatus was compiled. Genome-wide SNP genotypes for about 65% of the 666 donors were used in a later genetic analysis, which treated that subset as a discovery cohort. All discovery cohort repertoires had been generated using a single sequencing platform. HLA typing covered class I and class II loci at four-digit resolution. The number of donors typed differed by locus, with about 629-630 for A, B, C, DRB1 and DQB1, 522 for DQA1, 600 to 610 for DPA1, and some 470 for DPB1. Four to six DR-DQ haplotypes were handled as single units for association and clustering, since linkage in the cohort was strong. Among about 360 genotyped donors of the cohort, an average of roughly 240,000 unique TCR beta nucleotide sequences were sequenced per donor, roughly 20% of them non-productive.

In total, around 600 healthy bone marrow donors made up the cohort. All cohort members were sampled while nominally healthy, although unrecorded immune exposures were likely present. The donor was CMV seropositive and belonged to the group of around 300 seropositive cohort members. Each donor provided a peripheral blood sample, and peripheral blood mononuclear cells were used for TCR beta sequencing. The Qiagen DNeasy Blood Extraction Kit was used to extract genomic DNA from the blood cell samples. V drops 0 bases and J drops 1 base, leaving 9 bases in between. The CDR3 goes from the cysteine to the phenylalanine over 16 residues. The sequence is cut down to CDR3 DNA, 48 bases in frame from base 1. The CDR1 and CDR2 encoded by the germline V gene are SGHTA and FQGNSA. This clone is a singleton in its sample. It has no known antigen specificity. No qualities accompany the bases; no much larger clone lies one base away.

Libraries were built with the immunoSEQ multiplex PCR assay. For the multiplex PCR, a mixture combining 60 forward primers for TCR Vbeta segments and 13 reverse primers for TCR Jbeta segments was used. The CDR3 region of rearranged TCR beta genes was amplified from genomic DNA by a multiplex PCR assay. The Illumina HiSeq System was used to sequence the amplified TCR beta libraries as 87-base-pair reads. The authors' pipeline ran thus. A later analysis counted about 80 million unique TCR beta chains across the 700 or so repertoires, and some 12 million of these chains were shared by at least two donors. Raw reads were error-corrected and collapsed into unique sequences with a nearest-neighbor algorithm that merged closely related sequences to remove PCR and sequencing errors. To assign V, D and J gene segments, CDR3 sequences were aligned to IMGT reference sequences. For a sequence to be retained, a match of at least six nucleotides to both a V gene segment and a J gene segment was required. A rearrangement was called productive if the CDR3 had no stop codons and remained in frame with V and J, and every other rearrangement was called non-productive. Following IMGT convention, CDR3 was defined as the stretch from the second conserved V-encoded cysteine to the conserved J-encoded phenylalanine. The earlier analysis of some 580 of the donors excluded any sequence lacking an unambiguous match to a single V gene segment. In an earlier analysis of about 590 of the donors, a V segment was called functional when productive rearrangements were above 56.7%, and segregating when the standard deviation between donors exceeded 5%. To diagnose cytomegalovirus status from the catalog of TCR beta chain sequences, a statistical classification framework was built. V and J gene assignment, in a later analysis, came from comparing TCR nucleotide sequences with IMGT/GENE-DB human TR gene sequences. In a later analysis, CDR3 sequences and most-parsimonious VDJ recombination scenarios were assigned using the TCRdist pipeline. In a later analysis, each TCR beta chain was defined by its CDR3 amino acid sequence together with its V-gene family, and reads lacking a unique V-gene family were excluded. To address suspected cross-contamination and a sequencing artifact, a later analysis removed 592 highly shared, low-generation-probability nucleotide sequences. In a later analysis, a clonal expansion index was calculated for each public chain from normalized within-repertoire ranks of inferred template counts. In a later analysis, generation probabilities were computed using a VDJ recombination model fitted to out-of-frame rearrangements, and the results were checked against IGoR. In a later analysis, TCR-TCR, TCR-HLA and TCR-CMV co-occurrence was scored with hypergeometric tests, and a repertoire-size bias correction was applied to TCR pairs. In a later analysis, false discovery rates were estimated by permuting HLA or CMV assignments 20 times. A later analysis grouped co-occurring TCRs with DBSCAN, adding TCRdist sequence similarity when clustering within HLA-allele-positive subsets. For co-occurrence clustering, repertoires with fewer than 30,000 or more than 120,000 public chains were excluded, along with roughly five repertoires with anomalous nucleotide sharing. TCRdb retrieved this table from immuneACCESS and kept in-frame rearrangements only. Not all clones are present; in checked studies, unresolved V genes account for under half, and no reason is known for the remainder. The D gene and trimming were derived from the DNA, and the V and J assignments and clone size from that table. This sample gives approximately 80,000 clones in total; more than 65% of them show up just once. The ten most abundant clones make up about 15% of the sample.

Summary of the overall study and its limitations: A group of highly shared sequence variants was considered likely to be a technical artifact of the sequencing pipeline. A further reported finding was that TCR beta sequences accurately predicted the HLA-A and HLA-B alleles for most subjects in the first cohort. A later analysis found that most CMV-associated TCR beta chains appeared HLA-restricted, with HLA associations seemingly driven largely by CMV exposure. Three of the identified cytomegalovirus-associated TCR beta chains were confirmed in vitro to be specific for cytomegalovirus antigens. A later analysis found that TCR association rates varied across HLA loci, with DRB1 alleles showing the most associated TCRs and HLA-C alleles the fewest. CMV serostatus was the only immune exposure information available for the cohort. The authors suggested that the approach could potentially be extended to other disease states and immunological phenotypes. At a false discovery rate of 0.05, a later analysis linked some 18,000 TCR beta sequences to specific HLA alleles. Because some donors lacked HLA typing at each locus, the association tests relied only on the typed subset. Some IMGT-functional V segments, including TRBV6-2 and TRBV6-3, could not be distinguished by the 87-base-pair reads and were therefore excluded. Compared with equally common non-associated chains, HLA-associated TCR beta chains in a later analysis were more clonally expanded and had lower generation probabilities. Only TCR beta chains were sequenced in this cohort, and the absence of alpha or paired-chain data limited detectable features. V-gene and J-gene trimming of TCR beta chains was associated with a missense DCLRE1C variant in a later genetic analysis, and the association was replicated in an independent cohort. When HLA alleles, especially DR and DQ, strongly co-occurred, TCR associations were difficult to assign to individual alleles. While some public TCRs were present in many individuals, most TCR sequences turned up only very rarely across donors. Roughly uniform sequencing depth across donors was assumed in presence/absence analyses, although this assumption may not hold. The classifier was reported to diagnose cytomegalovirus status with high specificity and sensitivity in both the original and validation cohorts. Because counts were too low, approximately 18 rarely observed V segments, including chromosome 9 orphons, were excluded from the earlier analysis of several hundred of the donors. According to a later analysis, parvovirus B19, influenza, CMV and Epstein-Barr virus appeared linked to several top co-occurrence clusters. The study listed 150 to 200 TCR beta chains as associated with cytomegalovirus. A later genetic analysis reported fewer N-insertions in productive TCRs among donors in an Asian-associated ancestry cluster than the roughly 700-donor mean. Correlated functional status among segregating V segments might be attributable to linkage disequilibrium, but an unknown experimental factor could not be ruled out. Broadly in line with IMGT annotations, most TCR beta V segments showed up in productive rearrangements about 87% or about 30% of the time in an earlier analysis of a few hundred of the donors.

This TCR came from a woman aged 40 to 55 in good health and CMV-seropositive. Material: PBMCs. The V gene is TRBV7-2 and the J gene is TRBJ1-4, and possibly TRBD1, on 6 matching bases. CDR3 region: CASSLAGGVTNEKLFF. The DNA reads TGTGCCAGCAGCTTAGCAGGGGGGGTAACTAATGAAAAACTGTTTTTT.